What follows are 29 T cell receptor beta chains derived from one specimen sequenced in a study of CD8+CD57+ T cells in acquired aplastic anemia. Genomic DNA constituted the template upon which TCR beta VDJ and CDR3 profiling was performed. Each CDR3 protein is one row after TCRdb ran MiXCR on the reads. The sample comprises approximately 380,000 distinct CDR3 sequences, 65% to 75% of which are singletons, and less than 4% rests with the top ten. The source material was sorted CD4+, CD8+, or CD8+CD57+ T cells (not recorded which) from PBMCs. The receptors come from a human donor in good health, serving as a control.

Many counts were recorded for this clonotype. The chain uses TRBV10-3 and TRBJ2-5, with TRBD2 as a possible D gene (6 bases). This CDR3 contains 13 residues. Trimming took 3 bases from V and 8 from J, leaving 13 bases between them. In germline, CDR1 is ENHRY, CDR2 SYGVKD. The DNA for the CDR3 is TGTGCCATCAGTGACAGGGAGGCGCAAACCCAGTACTTC. Encoded protein: CAISDREAQTQYF.

As to this clonotype: A read error is likely, as this CDR3 ends without the conserved phenylalanine or tryptophan. It is unclear where the CDR3 begins or ends on the DNA, so no DNA is shown, and the CDR3 is as TCRdb lists it. V is TRBV7-2 and J is TRBJ2-7. Germline loops: CDR1 SGHTA, CDR2 FQGNSA. The CDR3 is 12 amino acids long, termini counted. CDR3 sequence: CASSLNTYQQNL.

This clonotype has ten or more counts. This rearrangement joins TRBV7-2 to TRBJ2-7; D perhaps matches TRBD1 (5 bases). The CDR3 totals 15 residues. Trimming pared 1 base from V and 1 base from J, leaving 11 bases between. Germline CDR1 SGHTA, CDR2 FQGNSA. The CDR3 region is CASSLEGQLSYEQYF. The CDR3 region has the DNA TGTGCCAGCAGCTTAGAGGGGCAGCTTTCCTACGAGCAGTACTTC. The full variable domain, with the rest looked up from reference TRBV7-2 and TRBJ2-7, is GAGVSQSPSNKVTEKGKDVELRCDPISGHTALYWYRQSLGQGLEFLIYFQGNSAPDKSGLPSDRFSAERTGGSVSTLTIQRTQQEDSAVYLCASSLEGQLSYEQYFGPGTRLTVT.

The chain recombines TRBV19 with TRBJ2-7; the D is unclear. Trimming stripped 9 bases from V and 1 base from J, with 19 bases between. This CDR3 has 15 amino acids. Looked up from germline, CDR1 is LNHDA and CDR2 is SQIVND (reference sequence). CDR3 in DNA: TGTGCCAGCAGCCTGTTAACTGGGCTTTCCTACGAGCAGTACTTC. Translating gives CASSLLTGLSYEQYF.

The CDR3 nucleotides read TGCAGTGCTAGTAGCCAAACCGGGAGTTACGAGCAGTACTTC. Amino acid sequence: CSASSQTGSYEQYF. V and J are TRBV20-1 and TRBJ2-7, with a weak D call TRBD2 (6 bases). The V gene lost 3 bases and the J gene lost 4 bases, with 16 bases spanning the gap. CDR1 and CDR2 from the germline V gene are DFQATT and SNEGSKA (reference sequence). The CDR3 covers 14 residues.

The chain couples TRBV2 to TRBJ2-3, with TRBD2 as a possible D gene (6 bases). Germline CDR1 SNHLY, CDR2 FYNNEI. Trimming removed 7 bases from V and 4 bases from J, with 18 bases in between. The CDR3 covers 15 residues. The CDR3 sequence is CASMGDLSGADTQYF. CDR3 nucleotides: TGTGCCAGCATGGGGGACTTGTCGGGCGCAGATACGCAGTATTTT.

This clonotype was detected ten times or more. The J gene is TRBJ2-7, the V gene TRBV5-4; D remains ambiguous. Deletions cut 7 bases from V and 2 bases from J, with 13 bases between. Germline V gives CDR1 SGHNT, CDR2 YYREEE (reference sequence). The CDR3 runs to 13 residues. CDR3 in amino acids: CASGGQVPYEQYF. CDR3 nucleotides: TGTGCCAGCGGTGGGCAGGTTCCCTACGAGCAGTACTTC.

This rearrangement joins TRBV5-1 to TRBJ1-5; D gene ambiguous. Germline assignment: CDR1 SGHRS and CDR2 YFSETQ. V lost 0 bases and J lost 6, with 13 bases in between. This CDR3 is built from 15 residues. Written as DNA, the CDR3 is TGCGCCAGCAGCTTGGCCGTGGCAGGTGCTCAGCCCCAGCATTTT. This codes for CASSLAVAGAQPQHF.

Comments on this clonotype: An end of the junction does not agree with germline; a read error may underlie this. This rearrangement joins TRBV5-1 to TRBJ1-2; D gene unclear. CDR3 size: 14 residues. The germline gives CDR1 SGHRS, CDR2 YFSETQ. The DNA for the CDR3 is TGTGCCAGCAGTGTGGTAATTGGGGTCTATGGCTACACCTTC. This gives the protein CASSVVIGVYGYTF.

CDR3 loop: CASSLVLSSPLHF. The DNA of the CDR3 is TGTGCCAGTAGCCTGGTCTTGAGTTCACCCCTCCACTTT. This chain connects TRBV5-4 to TRBJ1-6; unclear D gene. V was cut by 8 bases and J by 9 bases, with 15 bases left in between. The CDR3 sequence is 13 residues long. The germline V gene encodes CDR1 SGHNT and CDR2 YYREEE (reference sequence). The entire variable domain, with the rest obtained from reference TRBV5-4 and TRBJ1-6, is as follows: ETGVTQSPTHLIKTRGQQVTLRCSSQSGHNTVSWYQQALGQGPQFIFQYYREEENGRGNFPPRFSGLQFPNYSSELNVNALELDDSALYLCASSLVLSSPLHFGNGTRLTVT.

Here the CDR3 reads CASGEGTDRTPSSPLHF. The CDR3 DNA is TGTGCTAGTGGCGAAGGGACAGACAGGACTCCTAGTTCACCCCTCCACTTT. V gene TRBV7-4 combines with J gene TRBJ1-6; 7 nucleotides align to TRBD1. CDR3 length: 17 residues. Germline V gene data show CDR1 as SGHVT and CDR2 as SQSDAQ.

This clonotype showed up just once. This chain links TRBV9 with TRBJ2-1, with TRBD1 matching over 8 bases. CDR1 and CDR2 from the germline V gene are SGDLS and YYNGEE. The junction had 12 bases not matched to a gene; V was cut back by 3 bases and J by 7 bases. This CDR3 region has 16 residues. CDR3 sequence reads: CASSDPGTGLKNEQFF. Here the CDR3 DNA reads TGTGCCAGCAGCGATCCCGGGACAGGCCTTAAAAATGAGCAGTTCTTC.

As concerns this clonotype: Since the CDR3 does not end with the conserved phenylalanine or tryptophan, this likely comes from a read error. This sequence joins TRBV29-1 and TRBJ1-2, with D possibly matching TRBD1 (5 bases). CDR1 SQVTM and CDR2 ANQGSEA come from the germline V gene. The CDR3 contains 12 residues. As DNA, the CDR3 is TGCAGCGTTGGGGAACAGGTCTATGGGTACACCTTG. Translating it yields CSVGEQVYGYTL.

This chain connects TRBV7-4 to TRBJ1-5, with a weak D call TRBD1 (5 bases). Germline V gene lookup returns CDR1 SGHVT and CDR2 SQSDAQ. V was clipped by 5 bases and J by 7 bases, with 27 bases between them. The CDR3 spans 18 residues. In DNA, the CDR3 is TGTGCCAGCAGCCAAGGGACCTCGGTGCACTACCTAAGGCAGCCCCAGCATTTT. This gives the protein CASSQGTSVHYLRQPQHF.

The CDR3 region has the DNA TGCAGTGCTAGAGCCCCAGAAAGAGAAGGCAATGAGCAGTTCTTC. Translating gives CSARAPEREGNEQFF. The chain combines TRBV20-1 with TRBJ2-1, with D unresolved. Trimming left V 1 base short and J 6 bases short, with 16 bases between. Germline V CDR1 and CDR2: DFQATT, SNEGSKA (reference sequence). The CDR3 covers 15 residues.

This chain links TRBV20-1 with TRBJ1-6, with a possible D match to TRBD1 (6 bases). This CDR3 has 15 amino acids. Per the germline V gene, CDR1 is DFQATT and CDR2 is SNEGSKA (reference sequence). CDR3 nucleotides: TGCGGATGGATAGCGGGGGGCGGCGATAATTCACCCCTCCACTTT. Amino acids: CGWIAGGGDNSPLHF.

This clonotype was seen many times. The chain recombines TRBV20-1 with TRBJ2-4; D perhaps matches TRBD1 (6 bases). The CDR3 runs 13 residues. V lost 4 bases and J lost 3, with 10 bases in between. Germline V CDR1 and CDR2: DFQATT, SNEGSKA (reference sequence). The CDR3 is CSAKEGGKNIQYF. The CDR3 bases are TGCAGTGCTAAGGAAGGGGGCAAAAACATTCAGTACTTC.

The chain uses TRBV19 and TRBJ2-3, with TRBD1 matching 8 bases. The CDR3 length is 14 residues. Germline V gene lookup returns CDR1 LNHDA and CDR2 SQIVND (reference sequence). Trimming at V came to 9 bases and at J to 4 bases, leaving 9 bases not matched to a gene. The CDR3 reads CASSHPGGPDTQYF. CDR3 DNA sequence: TGTGCCAGCAGCCACCCAGGGGGCCCAGATACGCAGTATTTT.

This chain links TRBV20-1 with TRBJ2-3; D possibly corresponds to TRBD1 (6 bases). The V and J ends lost 2 bases and 5 bases respectively, with 17 bases between them. CDR1 is DFQATT and CDR2 is SNEGSKA in the germline V gene (reference sequence). CDR3 length equals 15 residues. CDR3 residues: CSARQGTLGEDTQYF. The DNA of the CDR3 is TGCAGTGCTAGACAGGGGACCCTAGGTGAAGATACGCAGTATTTT.

The chain couples TRBV7-2 to TRBJ2-3; TRBD2 agrees at 11 bases. V lost 3 bases, J lost 3 bases, and 11 bases stayed unmatched. The CDR3 covers 18 residues. Germline CDR1 SGHTA, CDR2 FQGNSA. CDR3 DNA: TGTGCCAGCAGCTTGCGGGGTAGCGGGGGGGCCCGGACAGATACGCAGTATTTT. It specifies CASSLRGSGGARTDTQYF.

Note on this clonotype: The CDR3 carries no conserved terminal phenylalanine or tryptophan, so it likely arises from a read error. The chain joins TRBV2 to TRBJ1-1; no firm D call. This CDR3 is 11 amino acids long. Per germline, CDR1 SNHLY and CDR2 FYNNEI. The CDR3: CASSFDTDAFN. The CDR3, as DNA: TGTGCCAGCTCCTTCGACACTGACGCTTTCAAT.

The V and J genes are TRBV2 and TRBJ1-2; D might be TRBD1 (5 bases). Looked up from germline, CDR1 is SNHLY and CDR2 is FYNNEI. Trimming cost V 4 bases and J 10 bases, with 25 bases left between them. CDR3 length equals 16 residues. The CDR3 is CASSASGLAGGEHYTF. The CDR3 DNA reads as TGTGCCAGCAGTGCCTCGGGACTAGCGGGCGGCGAGCACTACACCTTC.

V usage is TRBV7-6 and J usage is TRBJ1-2, with D tentatively TRBD1 or TRBD2 (5 bases each). The J call is in doubt because the DNA end fits TRBJ2-1 better. The germline V gene encodes CDR1 SGHVS and CDR2 FNYEAQ. The CDR3 sequence is 14 residues long. The CDR3 reads CASSLRGAVNGQFF. CDR3 nucleotides: TGTGCCAGCAGCTTACGAGGGGCAGTTAACGGCCAGTTCTTC.

The rearrangement uses TRBV7-2 and TRBJ2-3; TRBD1 agrees at 12 bases. CDR3 size: 19 residues. CDR1 is SGHTA, CDR2 FQGNSA, per germline. Trimming took 0 bases from V and 5 from J; bases not matched to a gene: 12. CDR3 nucleotide sequence: TGTGCCAGCAGCTTAGCAGGGGACAGGGGGCTCGGGGGTGAAGATACGCAGTATTTT. Translating it yields CASSLAGDRGLGGEDTQYF.

V usage is TRBV5-1 and J usage is TRBJ1-1, with 8 nucleotides matching TRBD1. The germline gives CDR1 SGHRS, CDR2 YFSETQ. The CDR3 runs to 14 residues. J was trimmed by 7 bases and V by 4 bases; bases with no gene match: 9. DNA for the CDR3: TGCGCCAGCAGCCGGACGGACAGGGACGATGAAGCTTTCTTT. Its protein is CASSRTDRDDEAFF.

This clonotype was detected many times. This sequence joins TRBV13 and TRBJ1-1, with a possible D match to TRBD1 (5 bases). The CDR3 contains 16 residues. CDR1 and CDR2 from the germline V gene are PRHDT and FYEKMQ (reference sequence). Trimming took off 1 base at V and 4 bases at J, with 16 bases between the two ends. The CDR3 spells CASSLAGQALGTEAFF. CDR3 DNA sequence: TGTGCCAGCAGCTTAGCAGGACAAGCTTTGGGCACTGAAGCTTTCTTT.

V gene TRBV7-9 combines with J gene TRBJ1-1; D gene unclear. The V end lost 4 bases, the J end lost 4 bases, and 7 bases lay between the germline ends. The germline CDR1 and CDR2 sequences are SEHNR and FQNEAQ (reference sequence). This CDR3 has 12 residues. CDR3 coding DNA: TGTGCCAGCAGCTCCGGAGTCACTGAAGCTTTCTTT. Its protein product is CASSSGVTEAFF.

For this clonotype: At one boundary the junction diverges from the germline segment, which might be a read error. V is TRBV9 and J is TRBJ1-5; D is undetermined. The CDR3 sequence is 13 residues long. The germline V gene encodes CDR1 SGDLS and CDR2 YYNGEE. CDR3 in DNA: TGTGCCAGCAGCGCGTCGGGGTTGTTCTACGAGCAGTTT. Encoded protein: CASSASGLFYEQF.

The chain joins TRBV7-9 to TRBJ2-5; a possible D gene is TRBD1 (6 bases). Germline values: CDR1 SEHNR, CDR2 FQNEAQ (reference sequence). V lost 2 bases, J lost 5 bases, and 15 bases lay in between. The CDR3 covers 15 residues. The CDR3 nucleotides read TGTGCCAGCAGCTTAACTACAGGGAGTGGGGAGACCCAGTACTTC. This gives the protein CASSLTTGSGETQYF.